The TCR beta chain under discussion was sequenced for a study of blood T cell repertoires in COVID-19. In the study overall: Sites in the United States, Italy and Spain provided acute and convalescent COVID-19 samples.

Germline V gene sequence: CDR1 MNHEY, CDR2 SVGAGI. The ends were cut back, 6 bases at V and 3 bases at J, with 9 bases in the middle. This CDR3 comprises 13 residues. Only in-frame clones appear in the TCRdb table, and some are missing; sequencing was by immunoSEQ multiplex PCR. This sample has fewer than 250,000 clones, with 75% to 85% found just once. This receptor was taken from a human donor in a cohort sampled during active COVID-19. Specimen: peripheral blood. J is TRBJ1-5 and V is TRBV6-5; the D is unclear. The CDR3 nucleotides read TGTGCCAGCAGCCTGGCCAACAATCAGCCCCAGCATTTT. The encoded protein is CASSLANNQPQHF.